This passage covers 2 T cell receptor beta chains from one sample sequenced in a study of T cells after yellow fever vaccination. TCRdb itself ran the 5' RACE reads through MiXCR, one entry per CDR3 protein. The sample yields some 96,000 distinct CDR3 sequences, under 9% seen once. Here the sequenced sample was CD8+ T cells not binding an NS4B(214-222) dextramer, sorted from PBMCs, taken less than 16 days after the first yellow fever vaccination. These receptors all stem from a man aged 18 to 29 who received the YFV17D yellow fever vaccine.

J is TRBJ1-5 and V is TRBV15, with a tentative D call TRBD1 (6 bases). Germline V gene data show CDR1 as LNHNV and CDR2 as YYDKDF (reference sequence). This CDR3 spans 14 amino acids. V lost 0 bases and J lost 7, with 10 bases in between. Written as DNA, the CDR3 is TGTGCCACCAGCAGAGATGCAGGGGAACAGCCCCAGCATTTT. Its protein product is CATSRDAGEQPQHF.

This clonotype was seen a handful of times. The rearrangement uses TRBV6-5 and TRBJ1-2; no firm D call. The CDR3 totals 15 residues. Germline CDR1 and CDR2: MNHEY and SVGAGI. V gave up 2 bases and J gave up 2 bases, with 12 bases separating them. CDR3 region: CASSYNPFYNYGYTF. The CDR3 DNA sequence: TGTGCCAGCAGTTACAATCCCTTCTACAACTATGGCTACACCTTC.